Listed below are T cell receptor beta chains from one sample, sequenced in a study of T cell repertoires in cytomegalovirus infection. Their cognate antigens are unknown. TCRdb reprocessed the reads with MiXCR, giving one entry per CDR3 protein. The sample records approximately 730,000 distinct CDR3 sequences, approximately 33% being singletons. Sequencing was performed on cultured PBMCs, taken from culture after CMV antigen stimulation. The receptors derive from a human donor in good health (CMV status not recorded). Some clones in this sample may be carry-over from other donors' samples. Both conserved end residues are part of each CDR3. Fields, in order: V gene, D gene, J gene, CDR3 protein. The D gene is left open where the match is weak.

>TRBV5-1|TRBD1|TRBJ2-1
CASRGGTGAGGEQFF
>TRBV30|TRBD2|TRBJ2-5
CARDSGTEGTQYF
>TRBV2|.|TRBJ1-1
CASRKEGNTEAFF
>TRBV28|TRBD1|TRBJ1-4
CASSSAPGGTNEKLFF
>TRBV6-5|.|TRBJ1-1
CASSLGHLNTEAFF
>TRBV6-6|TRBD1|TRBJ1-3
CASGTGAPGNTIYF
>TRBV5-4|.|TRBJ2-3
CASSSGQYTDTQYF
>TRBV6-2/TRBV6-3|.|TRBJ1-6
CASSRGDESPLHF
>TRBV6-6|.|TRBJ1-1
CASHQGGTEAFF
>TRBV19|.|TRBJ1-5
CASRPQAFSNQPQHF
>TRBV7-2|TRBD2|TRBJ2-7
CASSLGGLAGGSSYEQYF
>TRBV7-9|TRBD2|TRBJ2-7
CASGLASFEQYF
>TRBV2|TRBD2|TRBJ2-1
CASSGGASREQFF
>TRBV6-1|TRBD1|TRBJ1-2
CASRTGTGSYGYTF
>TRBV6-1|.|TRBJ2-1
CASSEVLGEKQFF
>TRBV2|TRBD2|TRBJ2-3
CASGTSARTDTQYF